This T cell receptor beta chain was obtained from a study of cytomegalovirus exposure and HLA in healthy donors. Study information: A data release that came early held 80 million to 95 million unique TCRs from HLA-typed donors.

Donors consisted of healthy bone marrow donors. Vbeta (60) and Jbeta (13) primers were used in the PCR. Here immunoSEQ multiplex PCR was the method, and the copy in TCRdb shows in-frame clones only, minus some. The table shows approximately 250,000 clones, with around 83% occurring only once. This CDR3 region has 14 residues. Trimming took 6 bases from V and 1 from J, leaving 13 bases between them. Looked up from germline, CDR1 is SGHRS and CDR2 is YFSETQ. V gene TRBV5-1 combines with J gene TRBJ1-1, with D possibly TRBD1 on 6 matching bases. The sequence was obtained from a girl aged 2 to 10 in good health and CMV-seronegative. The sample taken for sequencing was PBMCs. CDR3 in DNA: TGCGCCAGCACTAAAGGACAGCCGAACACTGAAGCTTTCTTT. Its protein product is CASTKGQPNTEAFF.